The 28 T cell receptor beta chains below come from one sample, sequenced in a study of blood T cell repertoires in COVID-19 (dated by TCRdb to 2018 to 2021). The library was prepared using the immunoSEQ multiplex PCR assay. TCRdb carries this immuneACCESS record with in-frame sequences only. Its versions omit some clonotypes, under half of them owing to an unresolved V gene in the studies checked, with the rest unexplained. Across this sample there are some 150,000 clones, with roughly 80% seen only once. Approximately 9.2% of the sample comes from the top ten. The sequenced sample was peripheral blood. These receptors were taken from a human donor with acute or convalescent COVID-19. The donor label of this sample is uncertain.

The CDR3, as DNA: TGTGCCAGCAGCTTGCAGTCCTCAGGGACTGAAGCTTTCTTT. This sequence encodes CASSLQSSGTEAFF. The chain carries TRBV5-5 and TRBJ1-1; D is perhaps TRBD1 (5 bases). Trimming cost V 1 base and J 5 bases, with 12 bases left between them. Germline-derived CDR1 and CDR2 are SGHKS and YYEKEE (reference sequence). This CDR3 has 14 residues.

This chain uses TRBV7-3 with TRBJ1-1; no clear D gene. Germline-derived CDR1 and CDR2 are SGHTA and FQGTGA. Trimming cost V 5 bases and J 6 bases, with 16 bases left between them. The CDR3 contains 14 residues. DNA for the CDR3: TGTGCCAGCAGCCCGGGAGGAGGTTTGTCTGAAGCTTTCTTT. It codes for CASSPGGGLSEAFF. Full variable domain (remainder filled in from reference TRBV7-3 and TRBJ1-1): GAGVSQTPSNKVTEKGKYVELRCDPISGHTALYWYRQSLGQGPEFLIYFQGTGAADDSGLPNDRFFAVRPEGSVSTLKIQRTERGDSAVYLCASSPGGGLSEAFFGQGTRLTVV.

The CDR3 here is CASSYGQEVEKLFF. The DNA of the CDR3 is TGCGCCAGCAGCTACGGACAGGAAGTAGAAAAACTGTTTTTT. The chain combines TRBV5-1 with TRBJ1-4; 7 bases agree with TRBD1. Germline V lookup: CDR1 SGHRS, CDR2 YFSETQ. This CDR3 spans 14 amino acids. J gave up 8 bases and V 3 bases, and 7 bases lay outside the gene matches.

The sample holds many counts of this clone. This chain joins TRBV19 and TRBJ1-3; D is unclear. This CDR3 is built from 15 residues. Trimming took off 8 bases at V and 4 bases at J, with 18 bases between the two ends. The germline gives CDR1 LNHDA, CDR2 SQIVND (reference sequence). Written as DNA, the CDR3 is TGTGCCAGTTCCCAGGCACAGTGGATAGGAAACACCATATATTTT. It is translated as CASSQAQWIGNTIYF.

The chain uses TRBV18 and TRBJ1-1; weak D call: TRBD1 (5 bases). Germline V gene sequence: CDR1 KGHSH, CDR2 LQKENI. The CDR3 is 14 amino acids. The V end lost 3 bases, the J end lost 9 bases, and 17 bases lay between the germline ends. The CDR3 DNA reads TGTGCCAGCTCACCGCCGGGGGACGAGGTGAAAGCTTTCTTT. It yields the protein CASSPPGDEVKAFF.

This clone was observed a handful of times. This chain uses TRBV7-3 with TRBJ2-1; 7 bases align to TRBD1. The junction had 9 bases not matched to a gene; V was cut back by 5 bases and J by 11 bases. Germline V gives CDR1 SGHTA, CDR2 FQGTGA. The CDR3 loop spans 13 amino acids. The DNA of the CDR3 is TGTGCCAGCAGCCTATGGGACAGCTCGAAGCAGTTCTTC. This encodes CASSLWDSSKQFF.

To note about this clone: The junction and the germline gene differ at one end; a read error may be behind it. This sequence joins TRBV6-5 and TRBJ1-4; perhaps TRBD1 as D (5 bases). Germline CDR1 MNHEY, CDR2 SVGAGI. CDR3 length: 14 residues. The CDR3 reads CASSDSTGNEKLFF. The CDR3 DNA sequence: TGTGCCAGCAGTGACTCTACAGGAAATGAAAAACTGTTTTTT.

CDR3 sequence reads: CASSQGGGAGGELFF. CDR3 DNA sequence: TGTGCCAGCAGCCAAGGCGGGGGCGCGGGCGGGGAGCTGTTTTTT. The chain recombines TRBV3-1 (or the pseudogene TRBV3-2) with TRBJ2-2; perhaps TRBD2 as D (7 bases). Germline V gene data show CDR1 as LGHDT and CDR2 as YNNKEL (reference sequence). The length of the CDR3 is 15 residues. V lost 1 base and J lost 7, with 13 bases in between.

This clone was picked up a small number of times. Within the sample, other DNA sequences also encode this same CDR3. CDR3 amino acids: CASSPDRGGYTF. In DNA form, the CDR3 reads TGTGCCAGCAGTCCAGACAGAGGTGGCTACACCTTC. The V gene is TRBV6-5, the J gene TRBJ1-2; a possible D gene is TRBD1 (5 bases). Trimming left V 5 bases short and J 7 bases short, with 11 bases between. In germline, CDR1 is MNHEY, CDR2 SVGAGI. The CDR3 is 12 residues long.

The V gene is TRBV5-8, the J gene TRBJ2-1, with 11 bases fitting TRBD2. The CDR3 spans 15 residues. CDR1 is SGHTS and CDR2 is YDEGEE in the germline V gene. J was trimmed by 4 bases and V by 5 bases; bases with no gene match: 5. The CDR3 region has the DNA TGTGCCAGCAGGTCTGGACTAGCGGGTTACAATGAGCAGTTCTTC. Translated: CASRSGLAGYNEQFF.

This clone was counted once. Germline is not matched at one junction end, which may reflect a read error. The chain is built from TRBV20-1 and TRBJ1-2; D is uncertain. Germline V gives CDR1 DFQATT, CDR2 SNEGSKA (reference sequence). The CDR3 extends over 10 amino acids. In DNA form, the CDR3 reads TGCGGTGCGGGAGACTATGGCTACACCTTC. Protein: CGAGDYGYTF.

This chain connects TRBV6-6 to TRBJ1-1, with D possibly matching TRBD1 (6 bases). The CDR3 extends over 12 amino acids. CDR1 and CDR2 (germline): MNHNY, SVGAGI (reference sequence). V was cut by 2 bases and J by 8 bases, with 9 bases left in between. Here the CDR3 reads CASSYGQREAFF. The CDR3 bases are TGTGCCAGCAGTTACGGACAGCGAGAAGCTTTCTTT.

The rearrangement links TRBV30 to TRBJ2-5; TRBD1 aligns across 7 bases. With 3 bases clipped from V and 4 bases from J, the junction kept 8 bases outside the gene matches. The CDR3 contains 14 residues. CDR1 and CDR2 from the germline V gene are GTSNPN and SVGIG (reference sequence). This CDR3 reads CAWSQGDILETQYF. CDR3 DNA sequence: TGTGCCTGGAGCCAGGGGGACATACTAGAGACCCAGTACTTC.

The chain joins TRBV6-5 to TRBJ1-2; D is perhaps TRBD1 (6 bases). The V gene lost 7 bases and the J gene lost 8 bases, with 14 bases spanning the gap. The CDR3 consists of 12 residues. In germline, CDR1 is MNHEY, CDR2 SVGAGI. The CDR3 sequence: CASTGRGDGYTF. The CDR3 bases are TGTGCCAGCACCGGCAGGGGTGACGGCTACACCTTC.

V is TRBV6-5 and J is TRBJ2-4; TRBD2 aligns across 8 bases. The CDR3 sequence is 16 residues long. Trimming cost V 4 bases and J 3 bases; bases outside gene matches: 8. From germline, CDR1 is MNHEY and CDR2 SVGAGI. CDR3 in DNA: TGTGCCAGCAGTTCCTACGGGCGGGGGGTCAAAAACATTCAGTACTTC. Translated, it gives CASSSYGRGVKNIQYF.

The chain recombines TRBV5-1 with TRBJ2-1; 7 positions agree with TRBD1. The CDR3 has 12 residues. Per the germline V gene, CDR1 is SGHRS and CDR2 is YFSETQ. Trimming took 4 bases from V and 7 from J; bases not matched to a gene: 2. CDR3 nucleotides: TGCGCCAGCAGCCCACAGGGGAATGAGCAGTTCTTC. This codes for CASSPQGNEQFF.

About this clone: Other DNA sequences in the sample encode the same CDR3. V gene TRBV4-2 combines with J gene TRBJ1-5, with 8 bases matching TRBD1. CDR1 is LGHNA, CDR2 YNFKEQ, per germline. V lost 3 bases and J lost 7; bases outside the gene matches: 11. This CDR3 spans 16 amino acids. The DNA of the CDR3 is TGTGCCAGCAGCCAGGAGGCAGGACAGGGCGACCAGCCCCAGCATTTT. It yields the protein CASSQEAGQGDQPQHF.

The V gene is TRBV11-2, the J gene TRBJ2-6, with TRBD2 as a possible D gene (5 bases). Trimming pared 1 base from V and 2 bases from J, leaving 9 bases between. Germline values: CDR1 SGHAT, CDR2 FQNNGV. The CDR3 runs 16 residues. CDR3 region: CASSLVGGAGANVLTF. The CDR3 DNA is TGTGCCAGCAGCTTAGTCGGAGGAGCTGGGGCCAACGTCCTGACTTTC.

The chain recombines TRBV28 with TRBJ1-5; D is perhaps TRBD1 (5 bases). The CDR3 consists of 16 residues. Deletions cut 6 bases from V and 2 bases from J, with 17 bases between. Germline CDR1 is MDHEN and CDR2 is SYDVKM. The CDR3 DNA reads TGTGCCAGCAGCGTGGCTTGGGTAGGGGGCAATCAGCCCCAGCATTTT. Protein sequence: CASSVAWVGGNQPQHF.

The chain employs TRBV5-1 and TRBJ2-5; 10 positions match TRBD1. Germline V CDR1 and CDR2: SGHRS, YFSETQ. The V and J ends lost 1 base and 4 bases, in that order; junction bases with no gene match: 4. This CDR3 contains 15 residues. CDR3 residues: CASSLSGTGAETQYF. CDR3 nucleotide sequence: TGCGCCAGCAGCTTGTCCGGGACAGGGGCAGAGACCCAGTACTTC.

The V call is TRBV7-8, the J call TRBJ2-7, with D maybe TRBD2 (7 bases). This CDR3 is built from 13 residues. CDR1 SGHVS and CDR2 FQNEAQ come from the germline V gene. Trimming took off 5 bases at V and 7 bases at J, with 15 bases between the two ends. The CDR3 bases are TGTGCCAGCAGCCCGGAGGGGGGGGGAGAGCAGTACTTC. It yields the protein CASSPEGGGEQYF.

This clone was seen a few times. DNA for the CDR3: TGTGCCAGCTCACTAGCAGGAGGCCCAGGGGATTCACCCCTCCACTTT. Translation: CASSLAGGPGDSPLHF. The J gene is TRBJ1-6, the V gene TRBV18; the D gene is possibly TRBD1 (6 bases). The V end was cut by 4 bases, the J end by 8 bases, with 18 bases between. The CDR3 spans 16 residues. Germline-derived CDR1 and CDR2 are KGHSH and LQKENI.

The chain couples TRBV2 to TRBJ2-7; 7 positions agree with TRBD1. Germline V gene lookup returns CDR1 SNHLY and CDR2 FYNNEI. J gave up 2 bases and V 8 bases, and 9 bases lay outside the gene matches. The CDR3 has 14 amino acids. The CDR3 nucleotides are TGTGCCAGCGCCGCGACAGGGAATGCCTACGAGCAGTACGTC. It codes for CASAATGNAYEQYV.

V and J are TRBV5-1 and TRBJ2-7; D may be TRBD1 (6 bases). Trimming removed 3 bases at V and 4 bases at J, with 11 bases between. The germline V gene encodes CDR1 SGHRS and CDR2 YFSETQ. This CDR3 has 13 residues. In DNA form, the CDR3 reads TGCGCCAGCAGCTCGTCACAGGGATACGAGCAGTACTTC. The encoded protein is CASSSSQGYEQYF.

V gene TRBV23-1 combines with J gene TRBJ1-2; 8 nucleotides align to TRBD1. TRBV23-1 is flagged as an ORF with uncertain function. The CDR3 extends over 13 amino acids. Trimming took 3 bases from V and 7 from J; bases not matched to a gene: 4. CDR3 amino acids: CASSHGQGRGYTF. DNA of the CDR3: TGCGCCAGCAGTCATGGACAGGGCCGTGGCTACACCTTC.

The chain recombines TRBV7-8 with TRBJ1-2; 12 nucleotides match TRBD1. V lost 5 bases and J lost 7; bases outside the gene matches: 8. From germline, CDR1 is SGHVS and CDR2 FQNEAQ. This CDR3 has 15 amino acids. In DNA form, the CDR3 reads TGTGCCAGCAGCGCCGGGACAGGGGGCGAAGGTGGCTACACCTTC. It codes for CASSAGTGGEGGYTF.

The rearrangement links TRBV2 to TRBJ2-4; 7 nucleotides align to TRBD1. CDR3 length equals 15 residues. The J segment lost 5 bases and the V segment lost 1 base, leaving 5 bases of the junction unmatched. CDR1 and CDR2 (germline): SNHLY, FYNNEI. CDR3 sequence (DNA): TGTGCCAGCAGTGAAGAGGGGACAGATCAAAACATTCAGTACTTC. This translates into CASSEEGTDQNIQYF.

This chain joins TRBV12-3 or TRBV12-4 and TRBJ2-3; the D gene is possibly TRBD2 (6 bases). This CDR3 has 13 residues. V dropped 7 bases and J dropped 1 base, with 9 bases sitting between them. For the CDR3, the DNA is TGTGCCAGCACGGGCGGGGGCACAGATACGCAGTATTTT. Its protein product is CASTGGGTDTQYF.